This TCR beta chain was profiled in a study of T-cell reconstitution after alpha-beta-depleted transplantation in children. Unique molecular identifiers were built into the TCRbeta library. TCRdb ran MiXCR on the PCR reads and lists one entry per CDR3 protein. The sample has about 170,000 distinct CDR3 sequences, around 10% seen once. This clonotype was seen repeatedly, ten times or more. Its target is unknown. The CDR3 is 14 amino acids. V dropped 1 base and J dropped 3 bases, with 8 bases sitting between them. Germline values: CDR1 MNHNS, CDR2 SASEGT. Overall study findings and caveats: From newly produced T cells came most of the T-cell counts and diversity one year after transplant. Surviving recipient T cells and thymic progenitors produced the high day-60 TCRbeta diversity seen in some patients. Where alpha-beta T cells came from about two months after transplant was reportedly several hundred expanded graft clones.

This material consisted of PBMCs, taken before TCRalphabeta/CD19-depleted stem cell transplant. The genes are TRBV6-1 and TRBJ2-3; no firm D call. The clonotype comes from a boy aged 2 to 10 with acute myeloid leukemia, due to receive a stem cell transplant. The CDR3 sequence: CASSEGRGTDTQYF. The DNA of the CDR3 is TGTGCCAGCAGTGAAGGCCGCGGAACAGATACGCAGTATTTT.